This T cell receptor beta chain was identified during a study of beta chain features in type 1 diabetes. Investigators reverse transcribed all isolated RNA, so they sequenced expressed TCRB transcripts. Generated by immunoSEQ multiplex PCR, the TCRdb table keeps only in-frame clones and is missing some. Among about 330,000 clones listed, 11% were seen once. Regarding the study as a whole: PCR may have favored shorter templates equally in patients and controls. Patients showed naive, central memory and Treg TCRB repertoires that appeared more similar than those of healthy donors.

This clone was detected only a few times. The antigen is undetermined. Germline V gene data show CDR1 as SGHAT and CDR2 as FQNNGV. The CDR3 sequence is 15 residues long. V lost 2 bases to trimming and J lost 1 base, with 11 bases between them. This clonotype originated in a woman aged 30 to 39 in good health. The chain employs TRBV11-2 and TRBJ2-5, with D unclear. Material for sequencing was naive CD4+ T cells from blood. DNA of the CDR3: TGTGCCAGCAGCTTACAGTCTCGCGGCCAAGAGACCCAGTACTTC. Its translation: CASSLQSRGQETQYF.